Below are 15 T cell receptor beta chains sequenced from a single sample in a study of blood T cell repertoires in COVID-19. Libraries were prepared by immunoSEQ multiplex PCR; TCRdb keeps only in-frame clonotypes and omits some of them. This table holds roughly 88,000 clones, over 75% found once. The sample taken for sequencing was peripheral blood. These receptors were obtained from a woman of 80 years or more with active or convalescent COVID-19.

The chain has TRBV10-3 and TRBJ1-5; D gene uncertain. Germline CDR1 and CDR2: ENHRY and SYGVKD. Deletions cut 8 bases from V and 0 bases from J, with 14 bases between. The CDR3 length is 15 residues. CDR3 nucleotide sequence: TGTGCCATCGGAGCCGGAGACGTTAGCAATCAGCCCCAGCATTTT. Amino acids: CAIGAGDVSNQPQHF.

CDR3 in amino acids: CASSWGTDNSPLHF. The CDR3 coding sequence is TGTGCCAGCAGTTGGGGGACAGATAATTCACCCCTCCACTTT. This chain links TRBV6-2 or TRBV6-3 with TRBJ1-6; 7 bases agree with TRBD1. The CDR3 length is 14 residues. With V trimmed by 4 bases and J by 5 bases, 2 bases remained unmatched. Germline CDR1 and CDR2: MNHEY and SVGEGT.

The chain links TRBV7-2 to TRBJ2-1, with 14 positions matching TRBD2. This CDR3 comprises 15 residues. Germline trimming cut 5 bases from V and 8 bases from J; bases unmatched to any gene: 5. Germline CDR1 reads SGHTA; CDR2 reads FQGNSA. CDR3 nucleotide sequence: TGTGCCAGCAGCGCCGGGACTAGCGGGGGACATGAGCAGTTCTTC. Protein: CASSAGTSGGHEQFF.

V usage is TRBV2 and J usage is TRBJ2-7, with 9 bases matching TRBD2. J was trimmed by 6 bases and V by 10 bases; bases with no gene match: 4. The germline V gene encodes CDR1 SNHLY and CDR2 FYNNEI. CDR3 size: 11 residues. The chain's CDR3 is CAILSGGEQYF. CDR3 in DNA: TGTGCCATACTTAGCGGGGGCGAGCAGTACTTC.

This chain connects TRBV30 to TRBJ2-2; a weak D match, TRBD1 (6 bases). CDR1 GTSNPN and CDR2 SVGIG come from the germline V gene (reference sequence). The V and J ends lost 3 bases and 7 bases respectively, with 12 bases between them. CDR3 length equals 13 residues. The CDR3 DNA is TGTGCCTGGAGAAAACAGGGATTCGGGGAGCTGTTTTTT. It specifies CAWRKQGFGELFF.

V and J are TRBV4-3 and TRBJ1-1, with 11 bases matching TRBD1. The CDR3 spans 15 residues. Germline V gene data show CDR1 as LGHNA and CDR2 as YSLEER. J was trimmed by 6 bases and V by 3 bases; bases with no gene match: 6. The CDR3 here is CASSHAGTGGAEAFF. CDR3 DNA: TGCGCCAGCAGCCATGCCGGGACAGGGGGGGCTGAAGCTTTCTTT.

In this sample, this clone turned up once. J is TRBJ1-3 and V is TRBV2; no definite D call. Germline assignment: CDR1 SNHLY and CDR2 FYNNEI. CDR3 length: 15 amino acids. V was clipped by 3 bases and J by 1 base, with 10 bases between them. The CDR3: CASSEGGRSGNTIYF. CDR3 bases: TGTGCCAGCAGTGAGGGAGGTCGTTCTGGAAACACCATATATTTT.

The V gene is TRBV19, the J gene TRBJ1-5; D gene ambiguous. Trimming took 10 bases from V and 0 from J, leaving 16 bases between them. Germline V CDR1 and CDR2: LNHDA, SQIVND (reference sequence). The CDR3 is 15 amino acids. The CDR3 loop reads CATSYLRNSNQPQHF. The CDR3 coding sequence is TGTGCCACCTCCTATCTGCGAAATAGCAATCAGCCCCAGCATTTT.

The chain links TRBV11-1 to TRBJ2-4; possibly TRBD1 for D (5 bases). Deletions cut 5 bases from V and 6 bases from J, with 14 bases between. Looked up from germline, CDR1 is SGHAT and CDR2 is FQDESV (reference sequence). The CDR3 has 14 amino acids. CDR3 sequence: CASSHNAGLNIQYF. The CDR3, as DNA: TGTGCCAGCAGCCATAATGCAGGGCTAAACATTCAGTACTTC.

The genes are TRBV5-1 and TRBJ2-3; 7 bases map to TRBD2. This CDR3 is 15 amino acids long. V lost 4 bases, J lost 6 bases, and 11 bases stayed unmatched. The germline gives CDR1 SGHRS, CDR2 YFSETQ. For the CDR3, the DNA is TGCGCCAGCAGCCTGCTTGGGGAGGGCCCGGATACGCAGTATTTT. Protein sequence: CASSLLGEGPDTQYF. Using reference TRBV5-1 and TRBJ2-3 for the parts outside the CDR3, the full variable domain is KAGVTQTPRYLIKTRGQQVTLSCSPISGHRSVSWYQQTPGQGLQFLFEYFSETQRNKGNFPGRFSGRQFSNSRSEMNVSTLELGDSALYLCASSLLGEGPDTQYFGPGTRLTVL.

This clone has a single count. The gene calls are TRBV28 and TRBJ1-1; tentatively, D is TRBD1 (5 bases). V was cut by 4 bases and J by 0 bases, with 18 bases left in between. The CDR3 consists of 17 residues. CDR1 is MDHEN, CDR2 SYDVKM, per germline. The CDR3 sequence: CASSWGEGTGLNTEAFF. CDR3 nucleotide sequence: TGTGCCAGCAGTTGGGGGGAGGGTACGGGGCTGAACACTGAAGCTTTCTTT.

The chain links TRBV28 to TRBJ2-3, with TRBD2 identical over 9 bases. This CDR3 is 15 amino acids long. Germline V CDR1 and CDR2: MDHEN, SYDVKM. V was clipped by 4 bases and J by 1 base; unmatched bases: 3. This chain's CDR3 is CASSSASGGTDTQYF. DNA for the CDR3: TGTGCCAGCAGTTCAGCTAGCGGGGGCACAGATACGCAGTATTTT.

The chain links TRBV19 to TRBJ1-4; no definite D call. Germline V gives CDR1 LNHDA, CDR2 SQIVND (reference sequence). The CDR3 sequence is 13 residues long. The germline V and J ends were trimmed by 8 bases and 2 bases, with 9 bases remaining between them. In DNA, the CDR3 is TGTGCCAGTCCCCTCGGTACTAATGAAAAACTGTTTTTT. Amino acid sequence: CASPLGTNEKLFF.

This chain connects TRBV11-1 to TRBJ1-6, with D unclear. Germline CDR1 SGHAT, CDR2 FQDESV (reference sequence). The CDR3 consists of 14 residues. Trimming took 2 bases from V and 4 from J, leaving 6 bases between them. In DNA, the CDR3 is TGTGCCAGCAGCTTATCAACTTATAATTCACCCCTCCACTTT. Translated: CASSLSTYNSPLHF.

The chain combines TRBV7-8 with TRBJ1-1; 7 nucleotides agree with TRBD1. J was trimmed by 4 bases and V by 4 bases; bases with no gene match: 6. This CDR3 has 14 residues. Germline values: CDR1 SGHVS, CDR2 FQNEAQ. DNA of the CDR3: TGTGCCAGCAGCTCGGGACAGCCTGGCACTGAAGCTTTCTTT. Protein sequence: CASSSGQPGTEAFF.